These 13 T cell receptor beta chains share one sample of origin, sequenced in a study of T cells expressing NK-cell markers. TCRdb reprocessed the 5' RACE reads, keeping one entry per CDR3 protein, no DNA. The repertoire shows around 550,000 distinct CDR3 sequences; the top ten hold about 3.6%. The sample was blood T cells: a sorted CD56 or NKG2C T cell subset, CD4+ or CD8+ T cells, or bulk PBMC T cells (not recorded which). These TCRs come from a man between 18 and 35 years old in good health.

CDR3 sequence: CSARDQGDTGELFF. The chain carries TRBV20-1 and TRBJ2-2; TCRdb names TRBD2, which stays unverified in the absence of DNA. Germline CDR1 is DFQATT and CDR2 is SNEGSKA (reference sequence). The CDR3 is 14 amino acids.

This chain connects TRBV4-3 to TRBJ1-6; there is no DNA to check the TCRdb D call of TRBD1. The CDR3 totals 16 residues. Germline V gene sequence: CDR1 LGHNA, CDR2 YSLEER. This chain's CDR3 is CASSQDRRQGGSPLHF.

The V gene is TRBV11-2, the J gene TRBJ2-2; TCRdb proposes TRBD2, but this gene call is untestable without DNA. Per the germline V gene, CDR1 is SGHAT and CDR2 is FQNNGV. The CDR3 contains 14 residues. This chain's CDR3 is CASKTSGSAGELFF.

The chain couples TRBV2 to TRBJ2-5. Germline V gene lookup returns CDR1 SNHLY and CDR2 FYNNEI. The CDR3 runs 13 residues. Here the CDR3 reads CASSGIEEETQYF.

The rearrangement uses TRBV11-3 and TRBJ2-2; lacking DNA, the TRBD1 call made by TCRdb goes unchecked. The CDR3 extends over 15 amino acids. Germline loops: CDR1 SGHNT, CDR2 YENEEA. This CDR3 reads CASSRVRGPTGELFF.

This chain links TRBV11-2 with TRBJ2-1. Germline V gene data show CDR1 as SGHAT and CDR2 as FQNNGV. CDR3 size: 15 residues. CDR3 sequence reads: CASSLGFFVNNEQFF.

The chain recombines TRBV28 with TRBJ2-4; as DNA is missing, the TRBD2 call by TCRdb cannot be tested. This CDR3 region has 16 residues. Per germline, CDR1 MDHEN and CDR2 SYDVKM. CDR3 sequence: CASSLFGGGAKNIQYF.

V usage is TRBV20-1 and J usage is TRBJ2-7; TCRdb lists TRBD2, though no DNA is available to test this call. The CDR3 length is 16 residues. CDR1 is DFQATT, CDR2 SNEGSKA, per germline (reference sequence). The CDR3 protein is CSANFGRTSGTYEQYF.

V usage is TRBV29-1 and J usage is TRBJ2-4; as DNA is missing, the TRBD1 call by TCRdb cannot be tested. Looked up from germline, CDR1 is SQVTM and CDR2 is ANQGSEA. The CDR3 consists of 12 residues. This CDR3 is CSVVQGRDIQYF.

V usage is TRBV7-2 and J usage is TRBJ2-7; the TRBD2 assignment by TCRdb is unverifiable without DNA. The CDR3 length is 21 residues. CDR1 and CDR2 from the germline V gene are SGHTA and FQGNSA. The chain's CDR3 is CASSFFPSDGGRTKSSYEQYF.

This chain links TRBV21-1 with TRBJ1-1; TCRdb names TRBD1, which stays unverified in the absence of DNA. TRBV21-1 is given as a pseudogene. The CDR3 covers 14 residues. CDR3 amino acids: CASGTDRANTEAFF.

CDR3 residues: CAIKEPGLTEQYF. This sequence joins TRBV10-3 and TRBJ2-7; absent DNA, TCRdb's TRBD1 call cannot be checked. The CDR3 has 13 amino acids. Germline V gene sequence: CDR1 ENHRY, CDR2 SYGVKD.

The rearrangement links TRBV11-3 to TRBJ2-7; no DNA is available, so the TRBD1 call from TCRdb remains unchecked. Per the germline V gene, CDR1 is SGHNT and CDR2 is YENEEA. This CDR3 comprises 15 residues. CDR3 sequence reads: CASSRGDRTSYEQYF.